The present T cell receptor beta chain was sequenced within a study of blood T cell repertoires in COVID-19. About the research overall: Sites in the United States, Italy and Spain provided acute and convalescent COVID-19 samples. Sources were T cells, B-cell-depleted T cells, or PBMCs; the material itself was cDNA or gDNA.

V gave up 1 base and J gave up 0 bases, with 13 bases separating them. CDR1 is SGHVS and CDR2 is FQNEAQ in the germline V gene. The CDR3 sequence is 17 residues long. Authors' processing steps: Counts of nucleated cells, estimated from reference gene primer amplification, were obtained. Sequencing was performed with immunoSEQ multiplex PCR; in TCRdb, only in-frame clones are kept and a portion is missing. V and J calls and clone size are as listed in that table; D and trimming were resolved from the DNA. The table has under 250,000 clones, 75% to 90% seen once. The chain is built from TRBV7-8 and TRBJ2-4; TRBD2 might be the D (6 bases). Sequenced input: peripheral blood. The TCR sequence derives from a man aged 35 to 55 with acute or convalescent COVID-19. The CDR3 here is CASSLVPAGIAKNIQYF. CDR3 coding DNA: TGTGCCAGCAGCTTAGTCCCAGCGGGTATAGCCAAAAACATTCAGTACTTC. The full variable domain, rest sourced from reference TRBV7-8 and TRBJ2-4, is GAGVSQSPRYKVAKRGQDVALRCDPISGHVSLFWYQQALGQGPEFLTYFQNEAQLDKSGLPSDRFFAERPEGSVSTLKIQRTQQEDSAVYLCASSLVPAGIAKNIQYFGAGTRLSVL.